The 21 T cell receptor beta chains in this list originate from one sample, sequenced in a study of cytomegalovirus exposure and HLA in healthy donors. Sequencing was performed with immunoSEQ multiplex PCR; in TCRdb, only in-frame clones are kept and a portion is missing. The sample contains fewer than 120,000 clones, around 90% of which appear only once. The sequenced material came from PBMCs. The receptors were sampled from a woman under 30 in good health and CMV-seronegative.

The chain joins TRBV4-3 to TRBJ1-1; no clear D. V was trimmed by 0 bases and J by 5 bases, leaving 13 bases between them. Germline V CDR1 and CDR2: LGHNA, YSLEER. There are 15 residues in the CDR3. CDR3 nucleotide sequence: TGCGCCAGCAGCCAAGAAGAGGGAAGATATACTGAAGCTTTCTTT. Protein product: CASSQEEGRYTEAFF.

This chain joins TRBV9 and TRBJ2-1; a possible D gene is TRBD2 (6 bases). Germline values: CDR1 SGDLS, CDR2 YYNGEE. The CDR3 length is 14 residues. Trimming removed 1 base from V and 10 bases from J, with 15 bases in between. The CDR3 DNA reads TGTGCCAGCAGCGTACTGGGGGGAGCGGGCGAGCAGTTCTTC. Its translation: CASSVLGGAGEQFF.

The DNA of the CDR3 is TGTGCCAGCTCACCAAACGGACAGGTACCCTACGAGCAGTACTTC. Residues: CASSPNGQVPYEQYF. The chain couples TRBV18 to TRBJ2-7; 7 nucleotides line up with TRBD1. The V gene's germline CDR1 is KGHSH and CDR2 LQKENI. CDR3 length: 15 amino acids. The ends lost 2 bases at V and 2 bases at J; junction bases unmatched: 6.

The chain carries TRBV6-1 and TRBJ2-3; possibly TRBD2 for D (7 bases). This CDR3 has 15 residues. Between the trimmed V and J ends, which lost 5 bases and 4 bases, there was a span of 16 bases. Germline CDR1 is MNHNS and CDR2 is SASEGT. The CDR3 bases are TGTGCCAGCAGTACACCCTGGGGGGGCGCAGATACGCAGTATTTT. Protein product: CASSTPWGGADTQYF.

V usage is TRBV5-1 and J usage is TRBJ1-1; 9 nucleotides line up with TRBD1. J was trimmed by 5 bases and V by 4 bases; bases with no gene match: 9. In germline, CDR1 is SGHRS, CDR2 YFSETQ. The CDR3 runs 15 residues. This CDR3 reads CASSDLQGAFTEAFF. CDR3 nucleotides: TGCGCCAGCAGCGATCTACAGGGGGCTTTTACTGAAGCTTTCTTT.

J is TRBJ1-2 and V is TRBV2; D is uncertain. CDR3 size: 13 residues. Deletions cut 7 bases from V and 2 bases from J, with 11 bases between. Germline values: CDR1 SNHLY, CDR2 FYNNEI. The CDR3, as DNA: TGTGCCAGCATCTCGGGGATAAACTATGGCTACACCTTC. It translates to CASISGINYGYTF.

V and J are TRBV29-1 and TRBJ2-7; D possibly corresponds to TRBD1 (5 bases). Between the trimmed V and J ends, which lost 4 bases and 3 bases, there was a span of 13 bases. The CDR3 has 13 residues. Looked up from germline, CDR1 is SQVTM and CDR2 is ANQGSEA. The CDR3 loop reads CSVAPRALYEQYF. In DNA form, the CDR3 reads TGCAGCGTTGCTCCCAGGGCTCTCTACGAGCAGTACTTC.

A single count supports this clone. The chain combines TRBV6-6 with TRBJ1-6; D unresolved. The CDR3 totals 14 residues. The V end was cut by 1 base, the J end by 12 bases, with 13 bases between. CDR1 and CDR2 (germline): MNHNY, SVGAGI (reference sequence). This CDR3 reads CASSYLSNRVPLHF. CDR3 nucleotides: TGTGCCAGCAGTTACTTGTCCAACCGGGTACCCCTCCACTTT.

The genes are TRBV28 and TRBJ2-6; 8 bases map to TRBD1. Per germline, CDR1 MDHEN and CDR2 SYDVKM. The CDR3 spans 16 residues. Germline trimming cut 10 bases from V and 0 bases from J; bases unmatched to any gene: 8. For the CDR3, the DNA is TGTGCCACCGAGACAGGGGACCTCTCTGGGGCCAACGTCCTGACTTTC. It specifies CATETGDLSGANVLTF.

CDR3 nucleotides: TGCGCCAGCGGCGTCCTAGGCAGGGTCGGGGGCACTGAAGCTTTCTTT. Protein sequence: CASGVLGRVGGTEAFF. The chain couples TRBV5-1 to TRBJ1-1; possible D gene TRBD1, 5 bases. The ends were cut back, 7 bases at V and 4 bases at J, with 23 bases in the middle. This CDR3 region has 16 residues. The germline V gene has CDR1 SGHRS and CDR2 YFSETQ.

The V and J genes are TRBV28 and TRBJ1-2; D gene ambiguous. Germline assignment: CDR1 MDHEN and CDR2 SYDVKM. With 6 bases removed from V and 4 bases from J, the gap between germline ends came to 12 bases. The CDR3 is 13 amino acids. The CDR3 protein is CASRFPRSYGYTF. Here the CDR3 DNA reads TGTGCCAGCAGGTTCCCTCGGAGCTATGGCTACACCTTC.

The chain combines TRBV5-1 with TRBJ2-5; TRBD2 aligns across 8 bases. The CDR3 is made up of 16 amino acids. Germline V CDR1 and CDR2: SGHRS, YFSETQ. Trimming removed 4 bases from V and 2 bases from J; junction bases left unmatched: 10. The CDR3 bases are TGCGCCAGCAGCCCCCGTCACAGCGGGGGACAAGAGACCCAGTACTTC. It yields the protein CASSPRHSGGQETQYF.

This clone was picked up a small number of times. This sequence joins TRBV2 and TRBJ2-7; 10 bases are shared with TRBD2. CDR3 length equals 13 residues. The germline V gene encodes CDR1 SNHLY and CDR2 FYNNEI. Losses at the gene ends were 6 bases for V and 2 bases for J; bases not matched to a gene: 1. CDR3 sequence reads: CASRGTSAYEQYF. CDR3 DNA sequence: TGTGCCAGCAGGGGGACTAGCGCCTACGAGCAGTACTTC. The full variable domain, rest sourced from reference TRBV2 and TRBJ2-7, is EPEVTQTPSHQVTQMGQEVILRCVPISNHLYFYWYRQILGQKVEFLVSFYNNEISEKSEIFDDQFSVERPDGSNFTLKIRSTKLEDSAMYFCASRGTSAYEQYFGPGTRLTVT.

The CDR3 DNA reads as TGTGCCAGCAGCTTAGGTGGAGGGACGGGATATCAGCCCCAGCATTTT. As protein: CASSLGGGTGYQPQHF. This chain connects TRBV7-2 to TRBJ1-5, with TRBD1 as a possible D gene (5 bases). Germline V CDR1 and CDR2: SGHTA, FQGNSA. The CDR3 contains 16 residues. The germline V and J ends were trimmed by 1 base and 5 bases, with 15 bases remaining between them.

This chain connects TRBV21-1 to TRBJ1-1; TRBD1, the table's D call, was not compared with the DNA. TRBV21-1 is a pseudogene. The CDR3 totals 13 residues. In DNA, the CDR3 is TGTGCCAGCAGCCAGGTACGACAGAGGGAAGCTTTCTTT. Translated, it gives CASSQVRQREAFF.

The chain links TRBV5-1 to TRBJ2-3; D perhaps matches TRBD1 (6 bases). Per the germline V gene, CDR1 is SGHRS and CDR2 is YFSETQ. The CDR3 covers 15 residues. Trimming stripped 5 bases from V and 4 bases from J, with 17 bases between. CDR3 in amino acids: CASSYSLQGSDTQYF. The CDR3 region has the DNA TGCGCCAGCAGTTATTCTTTACAGGGTTCAGATACGCAGTATTTT.

This clone has only one observation. The chain joins TRBV25-1 to TRBJ1-2, with TRBD1 matching 8 bases. The CDR3 sequence is 17 residues long. CDR1 MGHDK and CDR2 SYGVNS come from the germline V gene. After removal of 4 bases from V and 3 bases from J, the junction contained 13 bases not matched to a gene. CDR3 nucleotides: TGTGCCAGCAGTGCGAGTACGGGACAGGCATTCTACTATGGCTACACCTTC. Translated, it gives CASSASTGQAFYYGYTF.

J is TRBJ1-4 and V is TRBV14; no definite D call. This CDR3 is 15 amino acids long. V lost 0 bases and J 3 bases, leaving 8 bases between the germline ends. The V gene's germline CDR1 is SGHDN and CDR2 FVKESK. CDR3 sequence reads: CASSQDGKANEKLFF. The CDR3, as DNA: TGTGCCAGCAGCCAAGACGGGAAGGCTAATGAAAAACTGTTTTTT.

This clone was detected once. CDR3 amino acids: CASSLGTGDNYGYTF. CDR3 nucleotides: TGTGCCAGCAGCTTAGGGACAGGGGATAACTATGGCTACACCTTC. J is TRBJ1-2 and V is TRBV7-9; 9 nucleotides agree with TRBD1. The germline V gene encodes CDR1 SEHNR and CDR2 FQNEAQ (reference sequence). CDR3 size: 15 residues. Trimming at V came to 1 base and at J to 1 base, leaving 1 base not matched to a gene.

The chain has TRBV27 and TRBJ2-5; tentatively, D is TRBD2 (6 bases). Germline V CDR1 and CDR2: MNHEY, SMNVEV (reference sequence). Trimming shortened V by 6 bases and J by 1 base, and 15 bases separated the two germline ends. This CDR3 comprises 15 residues. CDR3 nucleotide sequence: TGTGCCAGCAGCCCCGTCCGGGACTTCCAAGAGACCCAGTACTTC. It codes for CASSPVRDFQETQYF.

V gene TRBV7-2 combines with J gene TRBJ2-1; D perhaps matches TRBD2 (5 bases). The CDR3 is made up of 14 amino acids. CDR1 and CDR2 from the germline V gene are SGHTA and FQGNSA. The V end was cut by 3 bases, the J end by 4 bases, with 10 bases between. The CDR3 spells CASSFERTYNEQFF. CDR3 DNA sequence: TGTGCCAGCAGCTTCGAGCGGACGTACAATGAGCAGTTCTTC.